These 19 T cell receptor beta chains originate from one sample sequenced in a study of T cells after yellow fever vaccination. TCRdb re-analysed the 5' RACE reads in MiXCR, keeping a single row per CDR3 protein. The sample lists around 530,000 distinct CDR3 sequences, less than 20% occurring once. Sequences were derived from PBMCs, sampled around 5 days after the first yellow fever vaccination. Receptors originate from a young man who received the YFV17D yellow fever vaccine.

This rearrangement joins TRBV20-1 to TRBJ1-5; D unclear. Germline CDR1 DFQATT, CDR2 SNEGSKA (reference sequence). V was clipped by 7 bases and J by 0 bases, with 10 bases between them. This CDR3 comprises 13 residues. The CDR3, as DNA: TGCAGTGTACTCGCCTATAGCAATCAGCCCCAGCATTTT. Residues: CSVLAYSNQPQHF.

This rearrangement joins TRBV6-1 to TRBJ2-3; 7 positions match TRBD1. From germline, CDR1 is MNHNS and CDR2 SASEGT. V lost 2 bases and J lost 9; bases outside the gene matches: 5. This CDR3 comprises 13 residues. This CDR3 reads CASSERGTATQYF. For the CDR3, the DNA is TGTGCCAGCAGTGAAAGGGGGACAGCAACGCAGTATTTT.

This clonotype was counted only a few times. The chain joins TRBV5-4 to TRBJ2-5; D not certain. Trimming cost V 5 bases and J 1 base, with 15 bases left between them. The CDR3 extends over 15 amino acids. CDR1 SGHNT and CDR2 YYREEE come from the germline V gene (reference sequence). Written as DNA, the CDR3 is TGTGCCAGCAGTGAATCCCGGACCGGCCAAGAGACCCAGTACTTC. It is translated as CASSESRTGQETQYF.

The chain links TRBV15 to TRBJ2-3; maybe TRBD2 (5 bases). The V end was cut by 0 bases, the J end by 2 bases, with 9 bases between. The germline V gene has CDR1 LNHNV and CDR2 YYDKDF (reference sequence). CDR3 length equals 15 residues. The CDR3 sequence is CATSRDRTSTDTQYF. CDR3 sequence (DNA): TGTGCCACCAGCAGAGATCGGACTTCCACAGATACGCAGTATTTT.

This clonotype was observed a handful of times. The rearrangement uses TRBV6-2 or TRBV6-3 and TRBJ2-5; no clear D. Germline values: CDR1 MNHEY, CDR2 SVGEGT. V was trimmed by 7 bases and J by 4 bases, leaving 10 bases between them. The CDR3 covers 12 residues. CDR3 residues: CASTGQSETQYF. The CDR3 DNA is TGTGCCAGCACGGGTCAGTCAGAGACCCAGTACTTC.

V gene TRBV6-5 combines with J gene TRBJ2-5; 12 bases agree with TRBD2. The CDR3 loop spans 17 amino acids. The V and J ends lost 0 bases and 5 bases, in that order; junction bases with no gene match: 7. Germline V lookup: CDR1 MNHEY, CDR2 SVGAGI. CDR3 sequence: CASSYSGHGLAGETQYF. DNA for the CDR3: TGTGCCAGCAGTTACTCGGGCCACGGACTAGCGGGGGAGACCCAGTACTTC.

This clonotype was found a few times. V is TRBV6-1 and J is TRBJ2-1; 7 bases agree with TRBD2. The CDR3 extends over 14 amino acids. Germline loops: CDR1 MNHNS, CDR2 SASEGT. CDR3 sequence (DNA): TGTGCGATCCGTAAGGGCGGGGGTTACAATGAGCAGTTCTTC. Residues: CAIRKGGGYNEQFF.

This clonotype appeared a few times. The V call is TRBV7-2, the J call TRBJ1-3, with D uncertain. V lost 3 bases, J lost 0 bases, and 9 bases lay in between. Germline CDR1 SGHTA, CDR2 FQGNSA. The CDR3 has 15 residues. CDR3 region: CASSFSQSSGNTIYF. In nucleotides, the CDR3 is TGTGCCAGCAGCTTTTCGCAGAGCTCTGGAAACACCATATATTTT.

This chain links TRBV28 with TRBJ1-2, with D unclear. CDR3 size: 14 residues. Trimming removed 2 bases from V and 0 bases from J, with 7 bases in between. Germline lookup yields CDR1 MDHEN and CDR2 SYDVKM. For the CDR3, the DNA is TGTGCCAGCAGTTTAGGGTTCTCTAACTATGGCTACACCTTC. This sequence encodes CASSLGFSNYGYTF.

The CDR3 protein is CSVRDSLGTDTQYF. In nucleotides, the CDR3 is TGCAGCGTGAGGGACTCCTTGGGGACAGATACGCAGTATTTT. The chain employs TRBV29-1 and TRBJ2-3; D might be TRBD2 (6 bases). Germline assignment: CDR1 SQVTM and CDR2 ANQGSEA. The CDR3 sequence is 14 residues long. The V and J ends lost 6 bases and 3 bases respectively, with 16 bases between them.

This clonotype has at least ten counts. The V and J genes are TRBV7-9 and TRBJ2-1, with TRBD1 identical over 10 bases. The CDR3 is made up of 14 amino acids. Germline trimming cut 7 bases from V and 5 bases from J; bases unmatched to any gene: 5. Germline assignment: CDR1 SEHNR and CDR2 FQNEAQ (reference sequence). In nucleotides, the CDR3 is TGTGCCAGCACTGGACAGGGGGTAAACAATGAGCAGTTCTTC. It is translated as CASTGQGVNNEQFF.

CDR3 sequence: CASSPYLLMNTEAFF. For the CDR3, the DNA is TGTGCCAGCAGCCCATACCTTCTGATGAACACTGAAGCTTTCTTT. The rearrangement uses TRBV7-8 and TRBJ1-1; D is unclear. This CDR3 has 15 amino acids. Germline loops: CDR1 SGHVS, CDR2 FQNEAQ. Trimming shortened V by 5 bases and J by 0 bases, and 13 bases separated the two germline ends.

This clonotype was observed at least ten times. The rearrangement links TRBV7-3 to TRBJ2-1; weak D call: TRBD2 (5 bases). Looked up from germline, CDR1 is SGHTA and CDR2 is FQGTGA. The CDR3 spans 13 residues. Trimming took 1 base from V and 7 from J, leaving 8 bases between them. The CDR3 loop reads CASSLMGGNEQFF. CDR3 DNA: TGTGCCAGCAGCTTAATGGGCGGGAATGAGCAGTTCTTC.

Here the CDR3 reads CSVLVVSRDTQYF. The CDR3 nucleotides read TGCAGCGTTTTGGTAGTCTCTCGAGATACGCAGTATTTT. The gene calls are TRBV29-1 and TRBJ2-3, with D hard to call. CDR1 is SQVTM and CDR2 is ANQGSEA in the germline V gene. V shed 5 bases and J shed 5 bases, with 14 bases lying between them. The CDR3 has 13 residues.

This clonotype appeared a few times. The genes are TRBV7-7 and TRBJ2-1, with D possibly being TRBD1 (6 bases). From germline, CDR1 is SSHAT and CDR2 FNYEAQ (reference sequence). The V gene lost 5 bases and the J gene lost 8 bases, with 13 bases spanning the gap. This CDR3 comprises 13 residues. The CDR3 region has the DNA TGTGCCAGCAGCAGCCTGGGGGCCTATGAGCAGTTCTTC. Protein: CASSSLGAYEQFF.

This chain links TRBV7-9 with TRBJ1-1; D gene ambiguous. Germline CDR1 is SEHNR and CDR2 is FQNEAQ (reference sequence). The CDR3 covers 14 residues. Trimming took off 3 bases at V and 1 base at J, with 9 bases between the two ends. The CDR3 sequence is CASSFWTANTEAFF. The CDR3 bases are TGTGCCAGCAGCTTTTGGACGGCGAACACTGAAGCTTTCTTT. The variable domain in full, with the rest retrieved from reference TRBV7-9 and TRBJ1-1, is DTGVSQNPRHKITKRGQNVTFRCDPISEHNRLYWYRQTLGQGPEFLTYFQNEAQLEKSRLLSDRFSAERPKGSFSTLEIQRTEQGDSAMYLCASSFWTANTEAFFGQGTRLTVV.

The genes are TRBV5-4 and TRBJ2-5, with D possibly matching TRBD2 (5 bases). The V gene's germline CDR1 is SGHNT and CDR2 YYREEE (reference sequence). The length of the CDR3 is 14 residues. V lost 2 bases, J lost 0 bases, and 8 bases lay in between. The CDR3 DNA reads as TGTGCCAGCAGCTTAGAGGGCCACCAAGAGACCCAGTACTTC. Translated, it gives CASSLEGHQETQYF.

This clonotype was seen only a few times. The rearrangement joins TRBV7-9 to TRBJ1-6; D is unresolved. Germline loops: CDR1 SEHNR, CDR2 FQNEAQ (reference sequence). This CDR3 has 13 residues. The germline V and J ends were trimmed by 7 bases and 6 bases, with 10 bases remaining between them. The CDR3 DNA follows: TGTGCCAGCACCGACAATTTTAATTCACCCCTCCACTTT. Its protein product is CASTDNFNSPLHF.

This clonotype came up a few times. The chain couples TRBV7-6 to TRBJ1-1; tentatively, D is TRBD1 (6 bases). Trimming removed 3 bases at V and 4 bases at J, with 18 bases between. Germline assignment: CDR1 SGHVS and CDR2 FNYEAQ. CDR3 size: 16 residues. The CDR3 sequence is CASSFLPSRGATEAFF. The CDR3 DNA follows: TGTGCCAGCAGCTTCCTCCCAAGCCGGGGGGCCACTGAAGCTTTCTTT.